Included here is one T cell receptor (beta chain) sequence, with context. The sample comes from a study of PD-L1 blockade in urothelial cancer. Sequenced by immunoSEQ multiplex PCR; TCRdb stores in-frame clones only, minus some. The sample carries roughly 100,000 clones, roughly 90% recorded once. The time point denotes: pretreatment peripheral blood. Here the sequenced sample was PBMCs, taken around atezolizumab (anti-PD-L1) treatment. This sequence originates from a woman over 75 with urothelial cancer.

DNA of the CDR3: TGCGCCAGCAGCTCCAAGACAGTATCCTACAATGAGCAGTTCTTC. Translated: CASSSKTVSYNEQFF. This chain joins TRBV5-1 and TRBJ2-1; a possible D gene is TRBD1 (5 bases). Germline V gives CDR1 SGHRS, CDR2 YFSETQ. V dropped 3 bases and J dropped 1 base, with 11 bases sitting between them. The CDR3 length is 15 residues.